Below are 9 T cell receptor beta chains sequenced from a single sample in a study of cytomegalovirus exposure and HLA in healthy donors. Amplification used 60 Vbeta primers and 13 Jbeta primers. Assay: immunoSEQ multiplex PCR; the TCRdb copy retains only in-frame clones and omits some. Its table records 100,000 to 150,000 clones. The sequenced material came from PBMCs. The receptors shown here come from a man between 18 and 29 years old in good health and CMV-seronegative.

The rearrangement uses TRBV5-6 and TRBJ1-1, with 9 nucleotides matching TRBD1. V was pared by 2 bases and J by 6 bases, with 2 bases of the junction left unmatched. CDR3 size: 13 residues. From germline, CDR1 is SGHDT and CDR2 YYEEEE. The chain's CDR3 is CASSFGTGSEAFF. The CDR3, as DNA: TGTGCCAGCAGCTTCGGGACAGGGTCTGAAGCTTTCTTT.

A remark on this clone: Other DNA sequences of this sample code for an identical CDR3. The rearrangement joins TRBV5-6 to TRBJ1-1; TRBD1 is a possible D gene (5 bases). The CDR3 sequence is 15 residues long. V lost 0 bases and J lost 5, with 14 bases in between. The germline V gene has CDR1 SGHDT and CDR2 YYEEEE. Here the CDR3 reads CASSLAGLRYTEAFF. CDR3 DNA sequence: TGTGCCAGCAGCTTGGCGGGACTAAGGTATACTGAAGCTTTCTTT.

J is TRBJ2-2 and V is TRBV9; D not certain. Per the germline V gene, CDR1 is SGDLS and CDR2 is YYNGEE. The CDR3 length is 14 residues. Trimming removed 0 bases from V and 0 bases from J, with 3 bases in between. Here the CDR3 reads CASSVVANTGELFF. The DNA of the CDR3 is TGTGCCAGCAGCGTAGTAGCGAACACCGGGGAGCTGTTTTTT.

The chain combines TRBV7-9 with TRBJ2-3, with D hard to call. The CDR3 extends over 15 amino acids. With 1 base removed from V and 1 base from J, the gap between germline ends came to 9 bases. CDR1 is SEHNR and CDR2 is FQNEAQ in the germline V gene (reference sequence). CDR3 loop: CASSLGYGGTDTQYF. CDR3 sequence (DNA): TGTGCCAGCAGCTTAGGCTATGGTGGCACAGATACGCAGTATTTT.

CDR3 sequence (DNA): TGTGCCAGCAGCTCCACTCGAACCGGGGGCAATCAGCCCCAGCATTTT. As protein: CASSSTRTGGNQPQHF. This rearrangement joins TRBV7-9 to TRBJ1-5; no clear D gene. Germline V gives CDR1 SEHNR, CDR2 FQNEAQ (reference sequence). Trimming stripped 4 bases from V and 2 bases from J, with 15 bases between. This CDR3 region has 16 residues.

The rearrangement joins TRBV21-1 to TRBJ1-1; the table's D call of TRBD1 was not tested on the DNA. TRBV21-1 is recorded as a pseudogene. CDR3 length equals 16 residues. The CDR3 DNA is TGTGCCAGCAGCAACCAGGGACAGGGGGTGTACACTGAAGCTTTCTTT. Translation gives CASSNQGQGVYTEAFF.

The gene calls are TRBV5-4 and TRBJ2-1; 13 bases align to TRBD2. The CDR3 covers 16 residues. Germline V gives CDR1 SGHNT, CDR2 YYREEE (reference sequence). V trimming: 5 bases; J trimming: 2 bases; junction bases outside the gene matches: 4. DNA for the CDR3: TGTGCCAGCAGTTCCGGGACTAGCGGGGCCTACAATGAGCAGTTCTTC. The encoded protein is CASSSGTSGAYNEQFF.

V and J are TRBV21-1 and TRBJ2-7; TRBD1 is taken as the D call from the table, unchecked against the DNA. TRBV21-1 is marked as a pseudogene. There are 14 residues in the CDR3. As DNA, the CDR3 is TGTGCCAGCAGCGCCCGGGACAGGTACTACGAGCAGTACTTC. Translation: CASSARDRYYEQYF.

This chain links TRBV6-8 with TRBJ1-6, with 8 bases lining up with TRBD1. The V segment lost 8 bases and the J segment 14 bases; nucleotides outside the gene matches: 11. Per germline, CDR1 MNHGY and CDR2 SAAAGT. The CDR3 is 13 residues long. CDR3 sequence (DNA): TGTGCCAGCCCCCGGGGCACAGGGGGAACCCTCCACTTT. As protein: CASPRGTGGTLHF.